The rows below give T cell receptor beta chains drawn from one sample of a study of identical twins. One entry per CDR3 protein results from TCRdb running MiXCR on the 5' RACE reads. The sample lists 540,000 or so distinct CDR3 sequences, under 25% seen once, with around 0.48% in the top ten. The data were also submitted as part of a second study, on yellow fever vaccine responses in identical twins.

Material for sequencing was CD4+ T cells sorted from blood. Receptor source: a woman aged 18-35 years in good health. The CDR3 runs from the conserved cysteine through the conserved F or W. D genes are given only for firm matches. A clone size is listed for some rows: how often the clone was seen (once, few, many), or a class if it is expanded.

J	V	D	size	CDR3	DNA
TRBJ2-5	TRBV20-1	TRBD2	few	CSARPTLMGLPSETQYF	TGCAGTGCTAGACCAACCTTGATGGGACTACCTTCAGAGACCCAGTACTTC
TRBJ2-5	TRBV6-1	-	few	CASSGIGETQYF	TGTGCCAGCAGCGGGATAGGGGAGACCCAGTACTTC
TRBJ2-2	TRBV3-1	-	-	CASSLGLQATGELFF	TGTGCCAGCAGCCTCGGACTTCAGGCCACCGGGGAGCTGTTTTTT
TRBJ2-1	TRBV20-1	TRBD2	few	CSARDLREGWYNEQFF	TGCAGTGCTAGAGATCTTCGGGAGGGTTGGTACAATGAGCAGTTCTTC
TRBJ2-3	TRBV20-1	TRBD1	few	CSAFGQGRTDTQYF	TGCAGTGCTTTCGGACAGGGACGCACAGATACGCAGTATTTT
TRBJ2-5	TRBV5-1	TRBD2	once	CASSLATIGRNPGETQYF	TGCGCCAGCAGCTTGGCGACTATCGGGAGGAATCCCGGAGAGACCCAGTACTTC
TRBJ2-3	TRBV11-2	-	few	CASSLPPNRATYTDTQYF	TGTGCCAGCAGCCTCCCCCCCAACCGGGCTACCTACACAGATACGCAGTATTTT
TRBJ2-7	TRBV9	TRBD2	few	CASSVEGGGTSGSSSYEQYF	TGTGCCAGCAGCGTAGAAGGGGGGGGCACTAGCGGGAGTTCCTCCTACGAGCAGTACTTC
TRBJ1-4	TRBV7-2	-	few	CASSLVGSVNEKLFF	TGTGCCAGCAGCTTAGTCGGCAGTGTAAATGAAAAACTGTTTTTT
TRBJ1-2	TRBV6-6	-	-	CASSSWTENGYTF	TGTGCCAGCAGTTCCTGGACGGAAAATGGCTACACCTTC
TRBJ1-2	TRBV5-1	TRBD1	few	CASRGGGPNYGYTF	TGCGCCAGCAGGGGAGGGGGCCCCAACTATGGCTACACCTTC
TRBJ1-4	TRBV18	-	-	CASSPRQPATNEKLFF	TGTGCCAGCTCACCTCGTCAGCCAGCAACTAATGAAAAACTGTTTTTT
TRBJ1-2	TRBV29-1	-	few	CSVVRGNYGYTF	TGCAGCGTTGTGAGGGGCAACTATGGCTACACCTTC
TRBJ1-5	TRBV5-1	-	-	CASSLEASNGNQPQHF	TGCGCCAGCAGCTTGGAGGCAAGCAACGGCAATCAGCCCCAGCATTTT
TRBJ2-2	TRBV12-3/TRBV12-4	TRBD2	-	CASSFGLAGFKNTGELFF	TGTGCCAGCAGTTTCGGACTAGCGGGATTCAAGAACACCGGGGAGCTGTTTTTT
TRBJ1-6	TRBV7-2	-	few	CASSLEAKSNSPLHF	TGTGCCAGCAGCTTAGAGGCTAAGTCTAATTCACCCCTCCACTTT
TRBJ2-6	TRBV2	-	-	CASNRQVSGANVLTF	TGTGCCAGCAATAGACAAGTCTCTGGGGCCAACGTCCTGACTTTC
TRBJ2-1	TRBV11-2	TRBD1	-	CASSLGGQGPYNEQFF	TGTGCCAGCAGCTTAGGGGGACAGGGGCCTTACAATGAGCAGTTCTTC
TRBJ1-2	TRBV7-2	TRBD1	-	CASSMGQGARGYGYTF	TGTGCCAGCAGCATGGGACAGGGGGCGCGAGGCTATGGCTACACCTTC
TRBJ2-1	TRBV12-3/TRBV12-4	TRBD2	-	CASSPRASGGAQFF	TGTGCCAGCAGTCCCCGCGCTAGCGGGGGGGCCCAGTTCTTC
TRBJ1-1	TRBV7-3	-	few	CASSLRGGPNTEAFF	TGTGCCAGCAGCTTAAGAGGCGGCCCTAACACTGAAGCTTTCTTT
TRBJ2-3	TRBV5-1	TRBD2	-	CASSPGDYLRTDTQYF	TGCGCCAGCAGCCCGGGGGACTACCTAAGAACAGATACGCAGTATTTT
TRBJ2-2	TRBV6-5	-	few	CASSYLGGGGIKAGELFF	TGTGCCAGCAGTTACTTGGGAGGAGGGGGTATTAAGGCCGGGGAGCTGTTTTTT
TRBJ1-4	TRBV25-1	-	-	CASSGGHTGEKLFF	TGTGCCAGCAGTGGGGGCCACACGGGTGAAAAACTGTTTTTT
TRBJ2-1	TRBV24-1	-	-	CATSSPPGQGGNEQFF	TGTGCCACCAGCTCCCCGCCGGGGCAGGGCGGAAATGAGCAGTTCTTC
TRBJ2-3	TRBV27	-	few	CASSSLGSSTDTQYF	TGTGCCAGCAGCAGTCTCGGATCTAGCACAGATACGCAGTATTTT
TRBJ2-3	TRBV2	-	-	CASSENADTQYF	TGTGCCAGCAGTGAAAATGCAGATACGCAGTATTTT
TRBJ2-3	TRBV28	TRBD2	-	CASSFFTSGLTDTQYF	TGTGCCAGCAGTTTTTTTACTAGCGGACTCACAGATACGCAGTATTTT
TRBJ1-1	TRBV12-3/TRBV12-4	-	many	CASRQSLRANTEAFF	TGTGCCAGCAGACAGTCCCTCCGGGCGAACACTGAAGCTTTCTTT
TRBJ2-1	TRBV10-3	-	-	CAISVERGEQFF	TGTGCCATCAGTGTAGAACGGGGGGAGCAGTTCTTC
TRBJ1-3	TRBV20-1	TRBD1	-	CCARETGGLSGNTIYF	TGCTGTGCTAGGGAGACAGGGGGCCTCTCTGGAAACACCATATATTTT
TRBJ1-6	TRBV5-1	TRBD1	few	CASSLDDRGVSPLHF	TGCGCCAGCAGCTTAGACGACAGGGGTGTTTCACCCCTCCACTTT
TRBJ1-2	TRBV6-5	-	-	CASTSQGVGDYGYTF	TGTGCCAGCACTTCTCAGGGTGTGGGGGACTATGGCTACACCTTC
TRBJ2-5	TRBV7-2	-	-	CASSRYYQETQYF	TGTGCCAGCAGCCGGTACTACCAAGAGACCCAGTACTTC
TRBJ1-6	TRBV6-5	-	-	CASSYSDRPKALHF	TGTGCCAGCAGTTACTCTGACAGGCCGAAGGCCCTCCACTTT
TRBJ1-2	TRBV21-1	-	few	CAWGASNGYTF	TGTGCCTGGGGGGCCTCCAACGGCTACACCTTC
TRBJ2-7	TRBV12-3/TRBV12-4	-	few	CASNPGRASYEQYF	TGTGCCAGCAATCCCGGCAGGGCCTCCTACGAGCAGTACTTC
TRBJ2-7	TRBV11-3	-	-	CASSSIGVGNYEQYF	TGTGCCAGCAGCTCAATCGGGGTAGGGAACTACGAGCAGTACTTC
TRBJ2-1	TRBV11-2	-	-	CASTDRGPRYNEQFF	TGTGCCAGCACCGACCGAGGTCCTCGCTACAATGAGCAGTTCTTC
TRBJ2-6	TRBV2	-	-	CASSEMGSGANVLTF	TGTGCCAGCAGTGAAATGGGGTCAGGGGCCAACGTCCTGACTTTC
TRBJ2-3	TRBV12-3/TRBV12-4	TRBD2	many	CASRPIAGRQDTQYF	TGTGCCAGCAGACCAATAGCGGGACGCCAAGATACGCAGTATTTT
TRBJ2-1	TRBV5-1	TRBD2	few	CASSTRTSGGEQFF	TGCGCCAGCAGCACAAGGACTAGCGGGGGTGAGCAGTTCTTC
TRBJ2-2	TRBV2	TRBD2	-	CASSDSGRGTGELFF	TGTGCCAGCAGTGATAGCGGGAGGGGAACCGGGGAGCTGTTTTTT
TRBJ2-1	TRBV18	-	-	CASSKTGYNEQFF	TGTGCCAGCTCAAAAACAGGGTACAATGAGCAGTTCTTC
TRBJ2-7	TRBV5-6	TRBD2	-	CASSLNGAGVLYEQYF	TGTGCCAGCAGCTTGAACGGCGCGGGAGTACTCTACGAGCAGTACTTC
TRBJ2-1	TRBV10-1	-	-	CASSERGASYNEQFF	TGCGCCAGCAGTGAGCGGGGGGCTTCCTACAATGAGCAGTTCTTC
TRBJ2-7	TRBV7-9	TRBD2	-	CASSPIGLAGSYEQYF	TGTGCCAGCAGTCCGATCGGACTAGCGGGATCCTACGAGCAGTACTTC
TRBJ2-7	TRBV4-1	-	-	CASSQVRTEPYEQYF	TGCGCCAGCAGCCAAGTTAGGACAGAGCCCTACGAGCAGTACTTC
TRBJ2-3	TRBV15	-	many	CATSPNIDTQYF	TGTGCCACCAGCCCTAATATAGATACGCAGTATTTT
TRBJ2-5	TRBV4-2	-	-	CASSQEGSGAGETQYF	TGTGCCAGCAGCCAAGAAGGGTCGGGGGCAGGAGAGACCCAGTACTTC
TRBJ2-6	TRBV28	-	few	CASSLHPWGREANVLTF	TGTGCCAGCAGTTTACACCCCTGGGGGCGGGAGGCCAACGTCCTGACTTTC
TRBJ2-1	TRBV12-3/TRBV12-4	TRBD2	-	CASSNSGSVNNEQFF	TGTGCCAGCAGCAACAGCGGGAGTGTGAACAATGAGCAGTTCTTC
TRBJ1-2	TRBV7-9	TRBD1	few	CASSGTGSYGYTF	TGTGCCAGCAGCGGGACAGGGAGCTATGGCTACACCTTC
TRBJ2-1	TRBV12-5	TRBD2	-	CASGLYDKLAGLSYNEQFF	TGTGCTAGTGGTTTGTACGACAAGCTAGCGGGGCTCTCCTACAATGAGCAGTTCTTC
TRBJ2-1	TRBV29-1	-	-	CSVGPWHEQFF	TGCAGCGTTGGGCCCTGGCATGAGCAGTTCTTC
TRBJ2-5	TRBV5-1	TRBD2	few	CASSLEGLAGGQETQYF	TGCGCCAGCAGCTTGGAGGGACTAGCGGGAGGGCAAGAGACCCAGTACTTC
TRBJ2-6	TRBV20-1	-	-	CSATGVASGANVLTF	TGCAGTGCTACAGGGGTTGCCTCTGGGGCCAACGTCCTGACTTTC